This TCR beta chain is drawn from a study of T cells in Graves' hyperthyroidism and ophthalmopathy. Study-level points and caveats: Most thyroid clonotypes expanded above 0.001 appeared in blood too.

CDR3 length equals 16 residues. Germline trimming cut 6 bases from V and 4 bases from J; bases unmatched to any gene: 11. In germline, CDR1 is MNHEY, CDR2 SVGAGI. Amplified TCR beta CDR3 regions derived from RNA transcripts. HTBI primers were the set used in a first-round RT-PCR of the TCR CDR3. MiXCR, run by TCRdb on the multiplex PCR reads, gives a single entry per CDR3 protein. This table holds about 480,000 distinct CDR3 sequences, roughly an eighth found once. A remark on this clonotype: Its matching antigen is unknown.

Patients showing uncontrolled infection, other autoimmune disease, pregnancy or lactation were ineligible. V gene TRBV6-5 combines with J gene TRBJ2-1, with 8 bases fitting TRBD2. The source is a woman between 18 and 29 years old with Graves' hyperthyroidism. Sequencing was done on a sample of blood. The CDR3: CASSYTSAGAYNEQFF. In DNA form, the CDR3 reads TGTGCCAGCAGCTACACCTCAGCGGGGGCTTACAATGAGCAGTTCTTC.